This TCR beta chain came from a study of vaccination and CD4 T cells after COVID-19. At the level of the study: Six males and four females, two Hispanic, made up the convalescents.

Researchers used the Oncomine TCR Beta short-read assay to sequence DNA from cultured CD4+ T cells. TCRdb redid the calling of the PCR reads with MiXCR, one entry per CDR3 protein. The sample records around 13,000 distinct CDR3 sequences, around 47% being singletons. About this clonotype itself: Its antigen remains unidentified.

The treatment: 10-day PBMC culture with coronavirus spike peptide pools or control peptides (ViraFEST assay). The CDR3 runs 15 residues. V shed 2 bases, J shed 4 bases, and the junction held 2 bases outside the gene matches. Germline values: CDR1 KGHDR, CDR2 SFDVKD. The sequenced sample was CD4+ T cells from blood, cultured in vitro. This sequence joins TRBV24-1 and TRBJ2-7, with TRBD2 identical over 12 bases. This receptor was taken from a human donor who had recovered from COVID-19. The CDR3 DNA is TGTGCCACCAGTGATTCCGGGACTAGCGGGTACGAGCAGTACTTC. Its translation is CATSDSGTSGYEQYF.